This T cell receptor (beta chain) stems from a study of T cells after yellow fever vaccination. Study-level points and caveats: CD4 and CD8 compartments shared a small share of clonotypes, likely from convergent recombination. Abundant contaminating clonotypes from the bulk population could appear in FACS-sorted repertoires.

The V end was cut by 4 bases, the J end by 4 bases, with 10 bases between. This CDR3 is built from 14 residues. Germline V CDR1 and CDR2: MGHRA, YSYEKL. Template switching by 5'RACE produced TCR cDNA, adding a universal primer site and UMIs. TCRdb ran MiXCR on the 5' RACE reads and lists one entry per CDR3 protein. Among around 500,000 distinct CDR3 sequences listed, 21% were seen once. Points on this clonotype: Its antigen remains unknown.

The TCR sequence derives from a man between 18 and 29 years old who received the YFV17D yellow fever vaccine. The material was PBMCs, obtained roughly 20 days after the first yellow fever vaccination. The chain joins TRBV4-1 to TRBJ1-4, with a tentative D call TRBD1 (6 bases). DNA of the CDR3: TGCGCCAGCAGCCTAAGGGGGAATAATGAAAAACTGTTTTTT. Amino acids: CASSLRGNNEKLFF.